The clone carrying this T cell receptor (beta chain) has just a few counts. The data were taken from a study of CD8+ T cells in alopecia areata. The CDR3 loop spans 12 amino acids. Trimming shortened V by 4 bases and J by 4 bases, and 5 bases separated the two germline ends. Germline CDR1 SNHLY, CDR2 FYNNEI. RNA was extracted and reverse transcribed into cDNA as the sequencing template. Using immunoSEQ multiplex PCR, the repertoire was profiled, and TCRdb retains in-frame clones only, with some absent. Seen here are about 200,000 clones, 60% observed once, and the top ten hold 0.85% to 1.3%. The treatment was: oral pan-JAK inhibitor, 5-10 mg twice daily.

The receptor was derived from a human donor with alopecia areata. Sequenced material: CD4+ T cells sorted from blood, taken at week 24, from a patient treated with tofacitinib. V and J are TRBV2 and TRBJ2-1; unclear D gene. The CDR3 region is CASSGPYNEQFF. In DNA form, the CDR3 reads TGTGCCAGCAGTGGGCCGTACAATGAGCAGTTCTTC.